This T cell receptor beta chain was sequenced for a study of OX40 agonist ivuxolimab in advanced cancers. The study's findings and limits: Part of the nonresponder group also had normalized T-cell clonal expansion that was low.

Assay: immunoSEQ multiplex PCR; the TCRdb copy retains only in-frame clones and omits some. The repertoire holds under 100,000 clones, with 90% as singletons. The table lists this clone with a few counts. The antigen remains undetermined. This clonotype originated in an adult with an advanced solid tumor such as melanoma, head and neck, liver or kidney cancer. The input for sequencing was CD4+ or CD8+ T cells sorted from blood, taken in a trial of the OX40 agonist ivuxolimab.

The CDR3 sequence: CASSQVRGGVQHF. CDR3 in DNA: TGTGCCAGCAGCCAAGTCAGGGGTGGTGTACAGCATTTT. The chain carries TRBV4-2 and TRBJ1-5, with a possible D match to TRBD1 (6 bases). V was cut by 1 base and J by 13 bases, with 14 bases left in between. The CDR3 is made up of 13 amino acids. Germline CDR1 is LGHNA and CDR2 is YNFKEQ.